The rows below give T cell receptor beta chains drawn from one sample of a study of cytomegalovirus exposure and HLA in healthy donors. Generated by immunoSEQ multiplex PCR, the TCRdb table keeps only in-frame clones and is missing some. The sample comprises over 150,000 clones, more than 65% of which are singletons, and roughly 12% rests with the top ten. What was sequenced was PBMCs. The source of these receptors is a woman aged 30 to 39 in good health and CMV-seropositive. The CDR3 runs from the conserved cysteine through the conserved F or W. The order of the fields is V gene, D gene, clone size, J gene, CDR3 DNA, CDR3 protein. D genes are given only for firm matches. Expanded clones are given a class, and other clones once, few, many or no size at all.

>TRBV6-6|TRBD1|-|TRBJ1-5
TGTGCCAGCAGTTCACAGGGGATCAATCAGCCCCAGCATTTT
CASSSQGINQPQHF
>TRBV27|TRBD1|-|TRBJ1-2
TGTGCCAGCAGTTGGACAGGGAGGGATGGCTACACCTTC
CASSWTGRDGYTF
>TRBV14|-|-|TRBJ1-1
TGTGCCAGCAGCCAATACAGTGGCACTGAAGCTTTCTTT
CASSQYSGTEAFF
>TRBV5-1|TRBD2|-|TRBJ2-1
TGCGCCAGCAGCTTGCCGGGGACTAGCGGGAGCGGGGAGCAGTTCTTC
CASSLPGTSGSGEQFF
>TRBV18|TRBD1|-|TRBJ1-1
TGTGCCAGCTCACCACTGAACGAGGGGACAGCGTTCTTT
CASSPLNEGTAFF
>TRBV18|-|-|TRBJ1-2
TGTGCCAGCTCCCCCTCGGGGGGCGCGTGGGGCTACACCTTC
CASSPSGGAWGYTF
>TRBV5-1|TRBD1|-|TRBJ1-2
TGCGCCAGCAGCCCGACAGGGCTGTGGGATGGCTACACCTTC
CASSPTGLWDGYTF
>TRBV20-1|-|-|TRBJ2-5
TGCAGTGTACGGCGGGAGACCCAGTACTTC
CSVRRETQYF
>TRBV7-2|-|-|TRBJ1-2
TGTGCCAGCAGCTTAAGCAGGGTCATCGGCTACACCTTC
CASSLSRVIGYTF
>TRBV6-5|-|few|TRBJ1-2
TGTGCCAGCAGAGACGACGGAGACTATGGCTACACCTTC
CASRDDGDYGYTF
>TRBV28|TRBD1|-|TRBJ1-2
TGTGCCAGCAGTTGGGGGACAGCTAACTATGGCTACACCTTC
CASSWGTANYGYTF
>TRBV29-1|TRBD2|-|TRBJ2-1
TGCAGCGTTGGAACGGGAGGGCCCCGCAATGAGCAGTTCTTC
CSVGTGGPRNEQFF
>TRBV28|-|-|TRBJ2-1
TGTGCCAGCAGTTCCCCCCCTGGTGCGGGCTACAATGAGCAGTTCTTC
CASSSPPGAGYNEQFF
>TRBV18|-|-|TRBJ1-3
TGTGCCAGCTCACCAGGCAGGGGAGTCGGAAACACCATATATTTT
CASSPGRGVGNTIYF
>TRBV6-5|-|-|TRBJ2-7
TGTGCCAGCAGTTACTCAGGTGGGGGCCGGGAGTACTTC
CASSYSGGGREYF
>TRBV7-9|-|-|TRBJ2-7
TGTGCCAGCAGCCCGACTTCAAACTCCTACGAGCAGTACTTC
CASSPTSNSYEQYF
>TRBV18|-|-|TRBJ1-1
TGTGCCAGCTCACCAATACAGGGCGGGGGTACCGAAGCTTTCTTT
CASSPIQGGGTEAFF
>TRBV7-2|-|few|TRBJ1-3
TGTGCCAGCAGCTCACCCGGGACATGGGGAAACACCATATATTTT
CASSSPGTWGNTIYF
>TRBV7-9|-|few|TRBJ2-5
TGTGCCAGCAGCTCCGGGACTCGGGAGACCCAGTACTTC
CASSSGTRETQYF
>TRBV10-3|TRBD2|-|TRBJ2-7
TGTGCCATCATGGCTAGCGGGGACTACGAGCAGTACTTC
CAIMASGDYEQYF
>TRBV27|-|-|TRBJ2-7
TGTGCCAGCACCCCTTTGTTTAGCGGCACCTACGAGCAGTACTTC
CASTPLFSGTYEQYF
>TRBV2|TRBD1|-|TRBJ1-2
TGTGCCAGCAGTGAAGAGGGGGCGCAGGTTAAGGGCTACACCTTC
CASSEEGAQVKGYTF
>TRBV27|-|-|TRBJ1-1
TGTGCCAGCAGTTCCCCACAGGGAATTGGGACTGAAGCTTTCTTT
CASSSPQGIGTEAFF
>TRBV6-5|-|-|TRBJ1-5
TGTGCCAGCAGCCTAGGACGGGAAAATCAGCCCCAGCATTTT
CASSLGRENQPQHF
>TRBV5-1|-|-|TRBJ1-2
TGCGCCAGCAGCTTTGACAGAAGGGGAGGCTACACCTTC
CASSFDRRGGYTF
>TRBV5-6|-|-|TRBJ1-2
TGTGCCAGCAGCTTGATGAGAGGACAGTTCTATGGCTACACCTTC
CASSLMRGQFYGYTF
>TRBV5-1|-|-|TRBJ2-7
TGCGCCAGCAGCTTGGGACAGTACGACGAGCAGTACTTC
CASSLGQYDEQYF
>TRBV7-6|-|-|TRBJ1-1
TGTGCCAGCAGCCACGGAGCAGGGTCCTCTGAAGCTTTCTTT
CASSHGAGSSEAFF
>TRBV28|TRBD1|-|TRBJ1-4
TGTGCCAGCAGTTTTTCTTTGGAGGGGGCACTTGACGAAAAACTGTTTTTT
CASSFSLEGALDEKLFF
>TRBV28|-|-|TRBJ2-4
TGTGCCAGCAGTGACATTTCAGTCAAAAACATTCAGTACTTC
CASSDISVKNIQYF
>TRBV19|TRBD2|-|TRBJ2-1
TGTGCCAGTAGTTCAACGGGGGGACCGACTACTTCTTTAGCCCGGTTCTTC
CASSSTGGPTTSLARFF
>TRBV6-5|TRBD1|-|TRBJ2-7
TGTGCCAGCAGTTACTCGTCAGGGGGCTCCCACGAGCAGTACTTC
CASSYSSGGSHEQYF
>TRBV28|-|once|TRBJ2-7
TGTGCCAGCAGTTTAGCGGGCAGGGGTTACTCCAGCTCCTACGAGCAGTACTTC
CASSLAGRGYSSSYEQYF
>TRBV5-1|-|-|TRBJ2-3
TGCGCCAGCAGCTTACCGGGGACATCCTACGCGTTAGACACAGATACGCAGTATTTT
CASSLPGTSYALDTDTQYF
>TRBV7-3|TRBD1|-|TRBJ2-5
TGTGCCAGCAGCTTACACAGGGGGGAGACCCAGTACTTC
CASSLHRGETQYF
>TRBV6-5|-|few|TRBJ1-1
TGTGCCAGCAGCCCCGGGACAATCAAAACTTTCTTT
CASSPGTIKTFF
>TRBV25-1|-|-|TRBJ2-3
TGTGCCAGCTCCAAGCGTGATAGCACAGATACGCAGTATTTT
CASSKRDSTDTQYF
>TRBV5-1|TRBD1|-|TRBJ1-1
TGCGCCAGCAGCTTGAGACAGGGTAACACTGAAGCTTTCTTT
CASSLRQGNTEAFF
>TRBV28|-|-|TRBJ2-7
TGTGCCAGCAGTTTAGGAGGGGCTCACTCCTACGAGCAGTACTTC
CASSLGGAHSYEQYF
>TRBV9|TRBD2|-|TRBJ2-3
TGTGCCAGCAGCACCCTACTAGCGGGCTACACAGATACGCAGTATTTT
CASSTLLAGYTDTQYF
>TRBV7-9|-|-|TRBJ2-1
TGTGCCAGCAGCTTAGTAGGGGCAGATGAGCAGTTCTTC
CASSLVGADEQFF
>TRBV9|TRBD2|once|TRBJ2-1
TGTGCCAGCAGCGACGGGACTAGCCAGTTCAATGAGCAGTTCTTC
CASSDGTSQFNEQFF
>TRBV7-9|TRBD2|once|TRBJ2-1
TGTGCCAGCAGCTTAGCTGTAGCGGGAGGGACCTACAATGAGCAGTTCTTC
CASSLAVAGGTYNEQFF
>TRBV10-3|-|-|TRBJ2-1
TGTGCCATCAGCTCACTAGGCGATGAGCAGTTCTTC
CAISSLGDEQFF
>TRBV30|-|-|TRBJ2-7
TGTGCCTGGAGTGCCCGAAAGGGAGACAGGTCACGAAACTACGAGCAGTACTTC
CAWSARKGDRSRNYEQYF
>TRBV9|-|-|TRBJ2-2
TGTGCCAGCAGCCCAAGACTACGGAACACCGGGGAGCTGTTTTTT
CASSPRLRNTGELFF
>TRBV2|-|-|TRBJ2-3
TGTGCCAGCAGCGCCCTGACACAGAGCACAGATACGCAGTATTTT
CASSALTQSTDTQYF
>TRBV28|TRBD1|-|TRBJ1-2
TGTGCCAGCACCGGGACAGGGAGGGGCTACACCTTC
CASTGTGRGYTF
>TRBV27|TRBD2|-|TRBJ2-4
TGTGCCAGCAGTTTGCTCGGGGGGGAAAACATTCAGTACTTC
CASSLLGGENIQYF
>TRBV5-1|-|-|TRBJ2-7
TGCGCCAGCAGCACGGGGGACGGGAGCTCCTACGAGCAGTACTTC
CASSTGDGSSYEQYF
>TRBV15|TRBD1|-|TRBJ1-2
TGTGCCACCAGCGGCGAGACCGGGACAGGGCCCTACACCTTC
CATSGETGTGPYTF
>TRBV14|-|-|TRBJ2-7
TGTGCCAGCAGCCAAGGGACACCAAACTCCTACGAGCAGTACTTC
CASSQGTPNSYEQYF
>TRBV25-1|-|-|TRBJ2-7
TGTGCCAGCAGTGAACGGGGGGCGGTGGGCGAGCAGTACTTC
CASSERGAVGEQYF
>TRBV2|TRBD2|-|TRBJ2-1
TGTGCCAGCAGGGCTAGACTAGCAGTCTACAATGAGCAGTTCTTC
CASRARLAVYNEQFF
>TRBV18|TRBD1|-|TRBJ1-4
TGTGCCAGCTCACCCGGACAGGGTGAAAAACTGTTTTTT
CASSPGQGEKLFF
>TRBV5-1|TRBD1|-|TRBJ2-7
TGCGCCAGCAGCTTTGGGACAGGTGACGAGCAGTACTTC
CASSFGTGDEQYF
>TRBV5-6|-|-|TRBJ1-5
TGTGCCAGCAGCTCCAGGGGTTCCAATCAGCCCCAGCATTTT
CASSSRGSNQPQHF
>TRBV7-9|TRBD2|-|TRBJ2-1
TGTGCCAGCAGCTTATGGGTAGCGGGAGGGCCGGATGAGCAGTTCTTC
CASSLWVAGGPDEQFF
>TRBV30|-|-|TRBJ2-7
TGTGCCTGGAGTGTAGGCCAGGGGCCCTACGAGCAGTACTTC
CAWSVGQGPYEQYF
>TRBV28|TRBD1|-|TRBJ1-5
TGTGCCAGCAGTCCAGGGCGGACAGGGGCCCAGAAGCCCCAGCATTTT
CASSPGRTGAQKPQHF